These T cell receptor beta chains were read from a single sample in a study of blood T cells in healthy people across ages. TCRdb re-called the 5' RACE reads through MiXCR, storing one row per CDR3 protein. Seen here are under 750,000 distinct CDR3 sequences, roughly 43% observed once, and the top ten hold about 22%. Sequenced: blood. The source of these receptors is a man older than 75 in good health. CDR3s include the opening cysteine and the closing phenylalanine or tryptophan. The D gene is left open where the match is weak. Only part of the rows carry a size: once, few, many, or a class if the clone is expanded.

length,D,J,size,V,CDR3,DNA
11,.,TRBJ2-1,once,TRBV5-1,CASRDSRGQFF,TGCGCCAGCAGAGATTCTAGAGGGCAGTTCTTC
14,TRBD2,TRBJ2-7,once,TRBV30,CAWSRSGNSLEQYF,TGTGCCTGGTCCCGCAGCGGGAACTCCCTCGAGCAGTACTTC
15,.,TRBJ1-2,.,TRBV18,CASSPTSDGNYGYTF,TGTGCCAGCTCACCGACTTCGGACGGTAACTATGGCTACACCTTC
18,TRBD2,TRBJ2-5,.,TRBV6-5,CASSYSLNLAGESNEQYF,TGTGCCAGCAGTTACTCGCTAAATCTAGCGGGAGAGTCCAATGAGCAGTACTTC
18,.,TRBJ2-6,few,TRBV7-2,CASTWAGTSFAGANVLTF,TGTGCCAGTACGTGGGCAGGGACCTCCTTCGCTGGGGCCAACGTCCTGACTTTC
13,.,TRBJ2-7,few,TRBV29-1,CSAGPGWGYEQYF,TGCAGCGCCGGGCCGGGCTGGGGCTACGAGCAGTACTTC
15,.,TRBJ2-5,few,TRBV10-3,CAISESAEGSETQYF,TGTGCCATCAGTGAGTCGGCAGAGGGATCCGAGACCCAGTACTTC
16,.,TRBJ2-3,.,TRBV4-2,CASSHHKGLEADTQYF,TGTGCCAGCAGCCACCATAAAGGGTTAGAGGCAGATACGCAGTATTTT
15,.,TRBJ2-7,.,TRBV6-5,CASSRLGANGDEQYF,TGTGCCAGCAGCCGGCTAGGGGCCAACGGAGACGAGCAGTACTTC
18,TRBD1,TRBJ1-3,.,TRBV7-2,CASSLEGQGPFSGNTIYF,TGTGCCAGCAGCTTAGAAGGACAGGGACCTTTCTCTGGAAACACCATATATTTT
14,.,TRBJ2-1,.,TRBV20-1,CSASPDGSYNEQFF,TGCAGTGCTAGTCCGGACGGCTCCTACAATGAGCAGTTCTTC
19,TRBD2,TRBJ2-3,.,TRBV15,CATSKGGLAGMWNTDTQYF,TGTGCCACCAGCAAGGGGGGACTAGCGGGAATGTGGAACACAGATACGCAGTATTTT
16,TRBD1,TRBJ2-7,.,TRBV5-1,CASTLIPGQGWNEQYF,TGCGCCAGCACTCTGATACCGGGACAGGGGTGGAACGAGCAGTACTTC
16,TRBD1,TRBJ1-4,.,TRBV30,CAWSPGQGSPNEKLFF,TGTGCCTGGAGTCCGGGACAGGGGTCGCCTAATGAAAAACTGTTTTTT
15,TRBD2,TRBJ2-7,.,TRBV12-3/TRBV12-4,CASRLAGGPAYEQYF,TGTGCCAGCAGACTAGCGGGGGGTCCTGCCTACGAGCAGTACTTC
13,TRBD1,TRBJ2-7,few,TRBV29-1,CSVADRGLGEQYF,TGCAGCGTTGCGGACAGGGGGCTGGGCGAGCAGTACTTC
15,.,TRBJ1-1,few,TRBV6-6,CASSYEGGLNTEAFF,TGTGCCAGCAGTTACGAGGGGGGACTGAACACTGAAGCTTTCTTT
16,TRBD1,TRBJ2-2,.,TRBV28,CASSSRHRGRTGELFF,TGTGCCAGCAGTTCCCGACACAGGGGGAGGACCGGGGAGCTGTTTTTT
18,TRBD2,TRBJ2-5,.,TRBV10-3,CAISESTATSGSQETQYF,TGTGCCATCAGTGAGTCGACGGCGACTAGCGGGTCCCAAGAGACCCAGTACTTC
14,.,TRBJ2-1,few,TRBV28,CATQRAPTYNEQFF,TGTGCCACCCAGCGGGCCCCTACCTACAATGAGCAGTTCTTC
15,TRBD2,TRBJ2-3,few,TRBV20-1,CSARTSGSGTDTQYF,TGCAGTGCCAGGACTAGCGGGAGTGGGACAGATACGCAGTATTTT
12,.,TRBJ2-3,few,TRBV20-1,CSASGAVDTQYF,TGCAGTGCTAGTGGGGCGGTAGATACGCAGTATTTT
16,.,TRBJ2-1,.,TRBV5-1,CASSLVGGVAYNEQFF,TGCGCCAGCAGCTTGGTAGGCGGAGTGGCCTACAATGAGCAGTTCTTC
15,.,TRBJ2-4,.,TRBV10-3,CAISESGVARNIQYF,TGTGCCATCAGTGAGTCAGGGGTAGCCAGAAACATTCAGTACTTC
15,TRBD2,TRBJ2-1,.,TRBV20-1,CSANELAKSYNEQFF,TGCAGTGCTAACGAACTAGCGAAATCCTACAATGAGCAGTTCTTC
10,.,TRBJ2-1,few,TRBV29-1,CSARKNEQFF,TGCAGCGCCCGGAAGAATGAGCAGTTCTTC
14,TRBD1,TRBJ1-3,few,TRBV6-6,CASSPQGAGNTIYF,TGTGCCAGCAGTCCCCAGGGGGCCGGAAACACCATATATTTT
17,.,TRBJ2-3,.,TRBV2,CASRVQRWGLSTDTQYF,TGTGCCAGCAGAGTCCAACGCTGGGGACTTAGCACAGATACGCAGTATTTT
14,TRBD1,TRBJ1-2,few,TRBV7-2,CASSLASGTDGYTF,TGTGCCAGCAGCTTAGCGAGCGGGACAGACGGCTACACCTTC
14,TRBD2,TRBJ2-1,.,TRBV6-5,CASSTTSGRVEQFF,TGTGCCAGCAGTACCACTAGCGGGAGGGTAGAGCAGTTTTTC
13,.,TRBJ1-1,.,TRBV6-2/TRBV6-3,CASSYEGYTEAFF,TGTGCCAGCAGTTACGAGGGGTACACTGAAGCTTTCTTT
14,.,TRBJ1-1,many,TRBV6-6,CASSPVRGDLWAFF,TGTGCCAGCAGCCCAGTGAGGGGGGATCTTTGGGCTTTCTTT
13,.,TRBJ2-5,.,TRBV20-1,CSARQPSKETQYF,TGCAGTGCTAGACAGCCATCTAAGGAGACCCAGTACTTC
14,.,TRBJ2-3,.,TRBV5-1,CASSLISATDTQYF,TGCGCCAGCAGCTTGATATCGGCCACAGATACGCAGTATTTT
14,.,TRBJ2-1,few,TRBV9,CASSVEGGNNEQFF,TGTGCCAGCAGCGTGGAAGGAGGGAACAATGAGCAGTTCTTC
14,TRBD2,TRBJ2-5,.,TRBV6-5,CASRMTSGSETQYF,TGTGCCAGCAGGATGACTAGCGGGAGTGAGACCCAGTACTTC
12,.,TRBJ1-5,.,TRBV6-6,CASNPPNQPQHF,TGTGCCAGCAATCCACCCAATCAGCCCCAGCATTTT
13,.,TRBJ2-3,.,TRBV12-3/TRBV12-4,CASSLGESDTQYF,TGTGCCAGCAGTTTAGGTGAATCAGATACGCAGTATTTT
13,.,TRBJ1-2,.,TRBV3-1,CASSPGQIYDYTF,TGTGCCAGCAGCCCCGGGCAGATTTATGACTACACCTTC
16,.,TRBJ2-5,few,TRBV5-1,CASSPASDGSQETQYF,TGCGCCAGCAGCCCTGCTAGCGACGGCTCCCAAGAGACCCAGTACTTC
14,.,TRBJ2-3,few,TRBV7-9,CASSLDAGSDTQYF,TGTGCCAGCAGCTTAGATGCCGGGTCAGATACGCAGTATTTT
12,.,TRBJ2-3,.,TRBV29-1,CSVGRTGDTQYF,TGCAGCGTTGGGCGGACCGGGGATACGCAGTATTTT
12,.,TRBJ1-4,few,TRBV7-9,CASSSRTEKLFF,TGTGCCAGCAGCTCAAGGACAGAAAAACTGTTTTTT
14,.,TRBJ2-7,few,TRBV30,CAWDTGQGPSEQYF,TGTGCCTGGGATACGGGGCAGGGACCTTCAGAGCAGTACTTC
16,TRBD2,TRBJ2-1,.,TRBV11-2,CASSLVRAGGPNEQFF,TGTGCCAGCAGCTTAGTGAGGGCGGGGGGGCCCAATGAGCAGTTCTTC
15,TRBD2,TRBJ2-1,.,TRBV6-4,CASSDRASGNNEQFF,TGTGCCAGCAGTGATAGGGCTAGCGGTAATAATGAGCAGTTCTTC
15,.,TRBJ2-5,.,TRBV3-1,CASGQGPNSGETQYF,TGTGCCAGCGGCCAGGGACCCAATTCGGGAGAGACCCAGTACTTC
14,.,TRBJ1-5,.,TRBV3-1,CASSQDMGLWPQHF,TGTGCCAGCAGCCAAGATATGGGTTTATGGCCCCAGCATTTT
11,.,TRBJ2-3,.,TRBV5-1,CATVNSDTQYF,TGCGCCACCGTAAATTCGGATACGCAGTATTTT
17,.,TRBJ1-6,few,TRBV6-5,CASSSSRGRTYNSPLHF,TGTGCCAGCAGTTCCTCTAGGGGCAGGACCTATAATTCACCCCTCCACTTT
13,.,TRBJ2-2,.,TRBV5-1,CASTGQYTGELFF,TGCGCCAGTACAGGACAGTACACCGGGGAGCTGTTTTTT
19,.,TRBJ2-7,few,TRBV20-1,CSARGSLLPESGSSYEQYF,TGCAGTGCTAGAGGGTCGTTATTGCCTGAGTCAGGGAGCTCCTACGAGCAGTACTTC
14,.,TRBJ1-3,.,TRBV6-6,CASSYLGYGNTIYF,TGTGCCAGCAGTTACTTGGGATACGGAAACACCATATATTTT
16,TRBD2,TRBJ2-1,few,TRBV6-2/TRBV6-3,CASSSSLLAGVNEQFF,TGTGCCAGCAGTTCCAGCCTGCTAGCGGGAGTCAATGAGCAGTTCTTC
16,TRBD1,TRBJ2-5,.,TRBV15,CATSRATGGRQETQYF,TGTGCCACCAGCAGAGCTACAGGGGGCAGGCAAGAGACCCAGTACTTC
14,.,TRBJ2-3,.,TRBV11-2,CASSLPVGADTQYF,TGTGCCAGCAGCTTACCGGTAGGGGCAGATACGCAGTATTTT
15,TRBD1,TRBJ2-2,.,TRBV7-3,CASTSGTGDTGELFF,TGTGCCAGCACAAGTGGAACAGGGGACACCGGGGAGCTGTTTTTT
15,.,TRBJ1-6,many,TRBV6-6,CASHPRGAGNSPLHF,TGTGCCAGCCACCCCCGGGGCGCTGGGAATTCACCCCTCCACTTT
12,TRBD1,TRBJ1-5,.,TRBV28,CASRTGNQPQHF,TGTGCCAGCCGGACAGGGAATCAGCCCCAGCATTTT